These 23 T cell receptor beta chains were sequenced from one sample in a study of blood T cell repertoires in COVID-19 (dated by TCRdb to about 2020). Receptor amplification or capture employed the immunoSEQ multiplex PCR assay. Held by TCRdb, this immuneACCESS table contains in-frame sequences only and omits some clones. Under half of the omission traces to an unresolved V gene where checked; the cause of the rest is unknown. Counted in this sample were roughly 99,000 clones; 79% of them appeared once. The ten largest clones take up 15% to 20% of the sample. The sequenced sample was peripheral blood. These receptor sequences come from a woman older than 75 with active or convalescent COVID-19.

CDR3 nucleotides: TGTGCCAGCAGTTACTCGGGGCTGGGGACTAATGAAAAACTGTTTTTT. Its protein is CASSYSGLGTNEKLFF. This sequence joins TRBV6-5 and TRBJ1-4; possibly TRBD1 for D (5 bases). This CDR3 has 16 residues. In germline, CDR1 is MNHEY, CDR2 SVGAGI. The V end lost 0 bases, the J end lost 2 bases, and 10 bases lay between the germline ends.

The J gene is TRBJ1-4, the V gene TRBV6-5; a weak D match, TRBD1 (5 bases). Trimming pared 4 bases from V and 7 bases from J, leaving 16 bases between. Germline-derived CDR1 and CDR2 are MNHEY and SVGAGI. The CDR3 extends over 15 amino acids. The CDR3 region is CASSSPGGGSEKLFF. CDR3 DNA: TGTGCCAGCAGTTCCCCGGGGGGAGGTAGTGAAAAACTGTTTTTT.

The chain employs TRBV24-1 and TRBJ2-2; 12 bases are a match to TRBD1. In germline, CDR1 is KGHDR, CDR2 SFDVKD. The CDR3 consists of 18 residues. The junction had 8 bases not matched to a gene; V was cut back by 4 bases and J by 3 bases. The CDR3 region is CATSESGQGARHTGELFF. CDR3 nucleotide sequence: TGTGCCACCAGTGAGTCGGGACAGGGGGCGCGTCACACCGGGGAGCTGTTTTTT.

This sequence joins TRBV28 and TRBJ2-1; 9 nucleotides align to TRBD2. In germline, CDR1 is MDHEN, CDR2 SYDVKM. Unmatched junction bases numbered 13, after V lost 8 bases and J lost 8 bases. This CDR3 comprises 15 residues. For the CDR3, the DNA is TGTGCCAGCCAGGGACTAGCTTTGACCAGGTATGAGCAGTTCTTC. Amino acids: CASQGLALTRYEQFF. The whole variable domain, filled in from reference TRBV28 and TRBJ2-1, reads DVKVTQSSRYLVKRTGEKVFLECVQDMDHENMFWYRQDPGLGLRLIYFSYDVKMKEKGDIPEGYSVSREKKERFSLILESASTNQTSMYLCASQGLALTRYEQFFGPGTRLTVL.

V usage is TRBV18 and J usage is TRBJ2-7, with 10 positions matching TRBD1. The V gene end was trimmed by 6 bases and the J gene end by 3 bases; junction bases not matched to a gene: 5. The CDR3 is made up of 14 amino acids. Germline-derived CDR1 and CDR2 are KGHSH and LQKENI. The CDR3 reads CASSRTGGDYEQYF. Written as DNA, the CDR3 is TGTGCCAGCTCTAGGACAGGGGGAGACTACGAGCAGTACTTC. Using reference TRBV18 and TRBJ2-7 for the parts outside the CDR3, the full variable domain is NAGVMQNPRHLVRRRGQEARLRCSPMKGHSHVYWYRQLPEEGLKFMVYLQKENIIDESGMPKERFSAEFPKEGPSILRIQQVVRGDSAAYFCASSRTGGDYEQYFGPGTRLTVT.

This clone has just one count. V and J are TRBV5-1 and TRBJ2-5; D remains ambiguous. The germline V and J ends were trimmed by 0 bases and 5 bases, with 8 bases remaining between them. Germline CDR1 is SGHRS and CDR2 is YFSETQ. The CDR3 runs 13 residues. The CDR3 protein is CASSLGGAETQYF. The DNA for the CDR3 is TGCGCCAGCAGCTTGGGAGGCGCGGAGACCCAGTACTTC.

The J gene is TRBJ2-1, the V gene TRBV2, with 8 bases lining up with TRBD2. Germline CDR1 SNHLY, CDR2 FYNNEI. CDR3 length: 14 residues. J gave up 9 bases and V 7 bases, and 11 bases lay outside the gene matches. The CDR3 nucleotides read TGTGCCAGCACGATCACGGGGGGGGGAAGTGAGCAGTTCTTC. Its translation is CASTITGGGSEQFF.

The chain recombines TRBV12-3 or TRBV12-4 with TRBJ1-3; unclear D gene. This CDR3 has 13 residues. The V end lost 7 bases, the J end lost 1 base, and 8 bases lay between the germline ends. The CDR3 DNA reads TGTGCCAGCACCCGAGATTCTGGAAACACCATATATTTT. It codes for CASTRDSGNTIYF.

The chain recombines TRBV19 with TRBJ2-3; possible D gene TRBD2, 5 bases. CDR1 is LNHDA and CDR2 is SQIVND in the germline V gene (reference sequence). The CDR3 consists of 17 residues. V was shortened by 1 base and J by 1 base, with 15 bases between the two germline ends. CDR3 coding DNA: TGTGCCAGTAGTATAGTTAGGCCTAGCAGGCGCACAGATACGCAGTATTTT. It encodes CASSIVRPSRRTDTQYF.

The chain uses TRBV19 and TRBJ2-3, with 9 positions matching TRBD1. CDR1 LNHDA and CDR2 SQIVND come from the germline V gene (reference sequence). This CDR3 spans 15 amino acids. V shed 6 bases, J shed 4 bases, and the junction held 8 bases outside the gene matches. The CDR3 protein is CASRDRDRVPDTQYF. CDR3 coding DNA: TGTGCCAGTAGAGACCGGGACAGGGTCCCAGATACGCAGTATTTT.

This clone was detected once. V is TRBV28 and J is TRBJ2-7; a possible D gene is TRBD2 (6 bases). Germline CDR1 MDHEN, CDR2 SYDVKM. The CDR3 contains 16 residues. Trimming took off 3 bases at V and 0 bases at J, with 15 bases between the two ends. The CDR3 loop reads CASSFHLATLSYEQYF. CDR3 DNA: TGTGCCAGCAGTTTCCATCTAGCGACACTCTCCTACGAGCAGTACTTC. Variable domain in full (rest from reference TRBV28 and TRBJ2-7): DVKVTQSSRYLVKRTGEKVFLECVQDMDHENMFWYRQDPGLGLRLIYFSYDVKMKEKGDIPEGYSVSREKKERFSLILESASTNQTSMYLCASSFHLATLSYEQYFGPGTRLTVT.

This clone has only one observation. The J gene is TRBJ2-5, the V gene TRBV5-1, with a tentative D call TRBD2 (6 bases). Germline CDR1 is SGHRS and CDR2 is YFSETQ. The CDR3 spans 15 residues. Trimming shortened V by 5 bases and J by 5 bases, and 19 bases separated the two germline ends. CDR3: CASSYYGGSGETQYF. In nucleotides, the CDR3 is TGCGCCAGCAGTTACTATGGGGGGAGCGGGGAGACCCAGTACTTC.

As to this clone: The junction departs from the called germline gene at one end, perhaps through a read error. The genes are TRBV5-4 and TRBJ2-3; D perhaps matches TRBD2 (5 bases). Germline CDR1 SGHNT, CDR2 YYREEE (reference sequence). The CDR3 has 11 residues. CDR3 nucleotides: TGTGCCAGCAGCTTGTTATACGGGATGACATTT. Residues: CASSLLYGMTF.

This clone came up once. The J gene is TRBJ2-5, the V gene TRBV7-2, with D possibly matching TRBD2 (6 bases). Trimming stripped 5 bases from V and 3 bases from J, with 10 bases between. Germline V lookup: CDR1 SGHTA, CDR2 FQGNSA. This CDR3 contains 13 residues. The CDR3 is CASSRGTEETQYF. DNA for the CDR3: TGTGCCAGCAGCCGCGGGACGGAAGAGACCCAGTACTTC.

The rearrangement uses TRBV5-8 and TRBJ2-1; 11 bases match TRBD2. The CDR3 spans 15 residues. CDR1 is SGHTS and CDR2 is YDEGEE in the germline V gene. V shed 3 bases, J shed 3 bases, and the junction held 2 bases outside the gene matches. As DNA, the CDR3 is TGTGCCAGCAGCTCAACTAGCGGGAGCTACAATGAGCAGTTCTTC. Amino acids: CASSSTSGSYNEQFF.

This clone was recorded once. In nucleotides, the CDR3 is TGCGCCAGCAGCCAAGAGTCTGCGGATGAGGAAGATACGCAGTATTTT. Amino acid sequence: CASSQESADEEDTQYF. This chain connects TRBV4-3 to TRBJ2-3; D remains unclear. Germline CDR1 is LGHNA and CDR2 is YSLEER. Trimming removed 0 bases at V and 5 bases at J, with 15 bases between. This CDR3 contains 16 residues.

The chain couples TRBV28 to TRBJ2-3; 9 bases agree with TRBD2. Germline values: CDR1 MDHEN, CDR2 SYDVKM. V dropped 7 bases and J dropped 4; count of bases not matched to a gene: 18. The CDR3 loop spans 18 amino acids. CDR3 region: CASTPEGLAPVPPDTQYF. The CDR3, as DNA: TGTGCCAGCACCCCCGAAGGACTAGCGCCCGTCCCCCCAGATACGCAGTATTTT.

This rearrangement joins TRBV2 to TRBJ2-2; D remains unclear. The CDR3 extends over 14 amino acids. Germline assignment: CDR1 SNHLY and CDR2 FYNNEI. V was trimmed by 4 bases and J by 4 bases, leaving 10 bases between them. The CDR3 DNA is TGTGCCAGCAGTGTGGTGGTTAGCACCGGGGAGCTGTTTTTT. Its protein is CASSVVVSTGELFF.

The chain uses TRBV5-4 and TRBJ2-5, with TRBD1 matching over 7 bases. The V gene end was trimmed by 0 bases and the J gene end by 5 bases; junction bases not matched to a gene: 13. In germline, CDR1 is SGHNT, CDR2 YYREEE (reference sequence). This CDR3 region has 17 residues. The CDR3 DNA reads as TGTGCCAGCAGCTTGGGGTTGGATCGAGGGGGCGGTGAGACCCAGTACTTC. Translated: CASSLGLDRGGGETQYF.

The chain uses TRBV7-2 and TRBJ1-2; D is unresolved. Trimming stripped 5 bases from V and 8 bases from J, with 21 bases between. Looked up from germline, CDR1 is SGHTA and CDR2 is FQGNSA. The CDR3 covers 15 residues. The CDR3 spells CASSLRARLDWGYTF. CDR3 coding DNA: TGTGCCAGCAGCCTCCGGGCGAGGTTGGACTGGGGCTACACCTTC.

The rearrangement joins TRBV2 to TRBJ2-3; D not certain. The V end lost 3 bases, the J end lost 2 bases, and 9 bases lay between the germline ends. CDR1 and CDR2 (germline): SNHLY, FYNNEI. CDR3 length equals 14 residues. The CDR3 loop is CASSDWQITDTQYF. CDR3 DNA: TGTGCCAGCAGTGACTGGCAGATCACAGATACGCAGTATTTT.

The genes are TRBV2 and TRBJ1-2; D possibly corresponds to TRBD1 (6 bases). V shed 6 bases and J shed 4 bases, with 6 bases lying between them. Germline V gene data show CDR1 as SNHLY and CDR2 as FYNNEI. The CDR3 covers 11 residues. This CDR3 is CASRQGYGYTF. The CDR3 nucleotides are TGTGCCAGCAGACAGGGCTATGGCTACACCTTC.

The rearrangement joins TRBV5-1 to TRBJ2-3; a weak D match, TRBD1 (6 bases). V gave up 0 bases and J gave up 0 bases, with 11 bases separating them. The CDR3 runs 16 residues. From germline, CDR1 is SGHRS and CDR2 YFSETQ. CDR3 protein: CASSLDSGHSTDTQYF. As DNA, the CDR3 is TGCGCCAGCAGCTTGGATTCGGGACACAGCACAGATACGCAGTATTTT.